This passage covers 20 T cell receptor beta chains from one sample sequenced in a study of blood T cell repertoires in COVID-19. TCRdb's table, derived via immunoSEQ multiplex PCR, lists solely in-frame clones and lacks some. The sample includes around 250,000 clones, around 84% of them seen just once. What was sequenced was PBMCs or T cells enriched from blood (not recorded which). The receptors originated from a man in his thirties or forties with acute COVID-19.

This sequence joins TRBV7-9 and TRBJ1-1; TRBD1 is a possible D gene (5 bases). The V end was cut by 3 bases, the J end by 4 bases, with 15 bases between. Looked up from germline, CDR1 is SEHNR and CDR2 is FQNEAQ (reference sequence). This CDR3 spans 15 amino acids. The CDR3 loop reads CASSLTSGRVTEAFF. In nucleotides, the CDR3 is TGTGCCAGCAGCTTGACTTCGGGCAGGGTCACTGAAGCTTTCTTT.

The chain employs TRBV7-9 and TRBJ1-1; no definite D call. CDR1 SEHNR and CDR2 FQNEAQ come from the germline V gene (reference sequence). The CDR3 sequence is 12 residues long. The V end was cut by 6 bases, the J end by 11 bases, with 16 bases between. The CDR3 loop reads CASRSGMQDAFF. CDR3 coding DNA: TGTGCCAGCAGATCCGGGATGCAGGACGCTTTCTTT.

A single count supports this clone. V is TRBV5-1 and J is TRBJ2-5, with TRBD2 identical over 7 bases. Per germline, CDR1 SGHRS and CDR2 YFSETQ. There are 16 residues in the CDR3. After removal of 4 bases from V and 2 bases from J, the junction contained 11 bases not matched to a gene. CDR3 nucleotides: TGCGCCAGCAGCCAGGCAGGAGCGGGGCCGCAAGAGACCCAGTACTTC. It encodes CASSQAGAGPQETQYF.

The V call is TRBV5-1, the J call TRBJ2-5; 8 nucleotides agree with TRBD1. The length of the CDR3 is 14 residues. Germline CDR1 and CDR2: SGHRS and YFSETQ. The V segment lost 2 bases and the J segment 2 bases; nucleotides outside the gene matches: 2. CDR3 loop: CASSLYRGQETQYF. In nucleotides, the CDR3 is TGCGCCAGCAGCTTATACAGGGGGCAAGAGACCCAGTACTTC.

The chain combines TRBV11-2 with TRBJ1-1, with D perhaps TRBD1 (5 bases). This CDR3 spans 15 amino acids. The germline gives CDR1 SGHAT, CDR2 FQNNGV. V was clipped by 2 bases and J by 4 bases, with 14 bases between them. The DNA of the CDR3 is TGTGCCAGCAGCTTATATTCCAGGGAAGGCACTGAAGCTTTCTTT. Its protein product is CASSLYSREGTEAFF.

In regard to this clone: At one boundary the junction diverges from the germline segment, which might be a read error. The V call is TRBV5-1, the J call TRBJ2-3; 8 bases agree with TRBD1. Per germline, CDR1 SGHRS and CDR2 YFSETQ. The CDR3 sequence is 16 residues long. In DNA form, the CDR3 reads TGTGCCAGCAGTGCCCAAACAGGGGGGAAGGCAGATACGCAGTATTTT. This sequence encodes CASSAQTGGKADTQYF.

V gene TRBV5-6 combines with J gene TRBJ2-1; 8 nucleotides align to TRBD2. Germline V gene sequence: CDR1 SGHDT, CDR2 YYEEEE. This CDR3 has 16 residues. After removal of 5 bases from V and 8 bases from J, the junction contained 15 bases not matched to a gene. The CDR3 spells CASRSSGKRERDEQFF. The CDR3, as DNA: TGTGCCAGCAGATCCTCGGGAAAGCGGGAGAGGGATGAGCAGTTCTTC.

The chain couples TRBV15 to TRBJ2-7, with D perhaps TRBD2 (5 bases). Trimming cost V 0 bases and J 2 bases, with 8 bases left between them. The CDR3 sequence is 14 residues long. Germline V gene data show CDR1 as LNHNV and CDR2 as YYDKDF (reference sequence). This chain's CDR3 is CATSRDRGPYEQYV. The CDR3 DNA follows: TGTGCCACCAGCAGAGATCGGGGTCCCTACGAGCAGTACGTC.

This chain connects TRBV9 to TRBJ1-1; D is undetermined. From germline, CDR1 is SGDLS and CDR2 YYNGEE. V was pared by 3 bases and J by 3 bases, with 6 bases between. This CDR3 contains 12 residues. The CDR3, as DNA: TGTGCCAGCAGCGCCCTAGACACTGAAGCTTTCTTT. Translating gives CASSALDTEAFF.

This chain uses TRBV27 with TRBJ2-1; possible D gene TRBD2, 7 bases. The CDR3 has 15 residues. Germline V gives CDR1 MNHEY, CDR2 SMNVEV (reference sequence). Trimming took 3 bases from V and 2 from J, leaving 11 bases between them. This CDR3 is CASSFPGGAYNEQFF. The CDR3 nucleotides read TGTGCCAGCAGTTTTCCGGGGGGCGCCTACAATGAGCAGTTCTTC.

The V and J genes are TRBV5-5 and TRBJ1-2, with TRBD1 matching over 8 bases. Germline loops: CDR1 SGHKS, CDR2 YYEKEE (reference sequence). The ends lost 3 bases at V and 3 bases at J; junction bases unmatched: 7. The CDR3 covers 15 residues. CDR3 sequence: CASSSPDRDYYGYTF. Here the CDR3 DNA reads TGTGCCAGCAGCTCCCCGGACAGGGACTACTATGGCTACACCTTC.

The chain couples TRBV6-5 to TRBJ2-2; 14 positions agree with TRBD2. The CDR3 spans 14 residues. Losses at the gene ends were 10 bases for V and 9 bases for J; bases not matched to a gene: 7. From germline, CDR1 is MNHEY and CDR2 SVGAGI. The CDR3: CATGTSGGVRELFF. In DNA form, the CDR3 reads TGTGCCACCGGGACTAGCGGGGGTGTCAGGGAGCTGTTTTTT.

This rearrangement joins TRBV24-1 to TRBJ2-1, with a possible D match to TRBD1 (5 bases). Trimming left V 5 bases short and J 6 bases short, with 16 bases between. Germline loops: CDR1 KGHDR, CDR2 SFDVKD. This CDR3 region has 15 residues. The CDR3 region is CATSGSLVRGNEQFF. The CDR3 nucleotides are TGTGCCACCAGTGGCAGCCTAGTAAGGGGCAATGAGCAGTTCTTC.

The gene calls are TRBV13 and TRBJ2-3; 7 bases fit TRBD2. The CDR3 spans 17 residues. Germline V CDR1 and CDR2: PRHDT, FYEKMQ (reference sequence). Trimming cost V 5 bases and J 0 bases; bases outside gene matches: 11. The CDR3, as DNA: TGTGCCAGCAGCCAGCGAACGGGGGGACGCAGCACAGATACGCAGTATTTT. Its protein product is CASSQRTGGRSTDTQYF.

This chain uses TRBV10-1 with TRBJ1-2; 12 bases agree with TRBD1. Germline V lookup: CDR1 WNHNN, CDR2 SYGVQD (reference sequence). J gave up 4 bases and V 6 bases, and 9 bases lay outside the gene matches. The CDR3 sequence is 16 residues long. Here the CDR3 reads CASSSGTGGKGYGYTF. Here the CDR3 DNA reads TGCGCCAGCAGCTCCGGGACAGGGGGCAAGGGCTATGGCTACACCTTC.

The chain couples TRBV30 to TRBJ2-1, with TRBD2 identical over 7 bases. V was pared by 3 bases and J by 6 bases, with 11 bases of the junction left unmatched. This CDR3 is built from 15 residues. Germline V lookup: CDR1 GTSNPN, CDR2 SVGIG (reference sequence). CDR3 DNA sequence: TGTGCCTGGAGAGTCGGGAGCGGGATGATCAATGAGCAGTTCTTC. This sequence encodes CAWRVGSGMINEQFF.

This chain uses TRBV28 with TRBJ2-1; no firm D call. The CDR3 extends over 11 amino acids. Germline V gene data show CDR1 as MDHEN and CDR2 as SYDVKM. V was trimmed by 7 bases and J by 8 bases, leaving 9 bases between them. The CDR3 loop is CASTSLDEQFF. The CDR3 nucleotides read TGTGCCAGCACGAGTTTGGATGAGCAGTTCTTC.

The chain is built from TRBV7-9 and TRBJ1-1, with D hard to call. The CDR3 extends over 12 amino acids. Looked up from germline, CDR1 is SEHNR and CDR2 is FQNEAQ (reference sequence). Trimming took 3 bases from V and 2 from J, leaving 4 bases between them. This chain's CDR3 is CASSFVNTEAFF. The CDR3 region has the DNA TGTGCCAGCAGCTTCGTTAACACTGAAGCTTTCTTT.

This sequence joins TRBV4-2 and TRBJ2-1; 8 bases line up with TRBD1. V shed 1 base, J shed 8 bases, and the junction held 13 bases outside the gene matches. Germline V CDR1 and CDR2: LGHNA, YNFKEQ. This CDR3 region has 17 residues. The CDR3 loop reads CASSQVSGTGVSDEQFF. The CDR3, as DNA: TGTGCCAGCAGCCAAGTCTCCGGGACAGGAGTCAGCGATGAGCAGTTCTTC.

The CDR3 bases are TGTGCCAGCAGTTCCCAGATAACCATATATTTT. Translating gives CASSSQITIYF. V usage is TRBV28 and J usage is TRBJ1-3, with D unresolved. Germline V CDR1 and CDR2: MDHEN, SYDVKM. CDR3 length equals 11 residues. V lost 4 bases and J 10 bases, leaving 8 bases between the germline ends.